The rows below give T cell receptor beta chains drawn from one sample of a study of beta chain features in type 1 diabetes. Produced via immunoSEQ multiplex PCR; TCRdb's table is partial and in-frame only. The repertoire holds about half a million clones, 30% seen once, with 0.06% to 0.07% in the top ten. Specimen: naive CD4+ T cells from blood. The receptors were sampled from a man aged 18 to 29 in good health. CDR3s include the opening cysteine and the closing phenylalanine or tryptophan. Each record gives: D gene, CDR3 length, V gene, J gene, clone size, CDR3 protein, CDR3 DNA. A D gene is named only where the DNA matches it firmly. Some rows have no size entry. The others give once, few or many, or a class for an expanded clone.

d_call: .
cdr3_length: 13
v_call: TRBV28
j_call: TRBJ1-1
clone_size: few
cdr3_aa: CASTGGLETEAFF
cdr3_nt: TGTGCCAGCACTGGGGGGCTTGAGACTGAAGCTTTCTTT

d_call: .
cdr3_length: 15
v_call: TRBV19
j_call: TRBJ1-2
clone_size: .
cdr3_aa: CASTRTAATNYGYTF
cdr3_nt: TGTGCCAGCACCCGGACAGCCGCTACTAACTATGGCTACACCTTC

d_call: .
cdr3_length: 14
v_call: TRBV4-3
j_call: TRBJ2-2
clone_size: .
cdr3_aa: CASSGVKDTGELFF
cdr3_nt: TGCGCCAGCAGCGGGGTAAAGGACACCGGGGAGCTGTTTTTT

d_call: .
cdr3_length: 13
v_call: TRBV29-1
j_call: TRBJ2-3
clone_size: .
cdr3_aa: CSVERDSTDTQYF
cdr3_nt: TGCAGCGTTGAACGCGATAGCACAGATACGCAGTATTTT

d_call: .
cdr3_length: 13
v_call: TRBV28
j_call: TRBJ2-4
clone_size: .
cdr3_aa: CASSLGQWNIQYF
cdr3_nt: TGTGCCAGCAGTTTAGGGCAGTGGAACATTCAGTACTTC

d_call: .
cdr3_length: 11
v_call: TRBV29-1
j_call: TRBJ2-7
clone_size: .
cdr3_aa: CSVESYYEQYF
cdr3_nt: TGCAGCGTTGAGAGCTATTACGAGCAGTACTTC

d_call: TRBD1
cdr3_length: 15
v_call: TRBV30
j_call: TRBJ2-4
clone_size: few
cdr3_aa: CAWSARDRARGIQYF
cdr3_nt: TGTGCCTGGAGTGCCCGGGACAGGGCCCGAGGCATTCAGTACTTC

d_call: .
cdr3_length: 14
v_call: TRBV19
j_call: TRBJ2-2
clone_size: few
cdr3_aa: CATHRGPARRELFF
cdr3_nt: TGTGCCACCCACCGGGGCCCGGCGCGGAGGGAGCTGTTTTTT

d_call: .
cdr3_length: 16
v_call: TRBV15
j_call: TRBJ2-6
clone_size: .
cdr3_aa: CATSTSRSSGANVLTF
cdr3_nt: TGTGCCACCAGCACTAGCAGAAGCTCTGGGGCCAACGTCCTGACTTTC

d_call: TRBD1
cdr3_length: 14
v_call: TRBV30
j_call: TRBJ1-1
clone_size: few
cdr3_aa: CAWSLTRQGSGAFF
cdr3_nt: TGTGCCTGGAGCCTGACTCGACAGGGCTCTGGGGCTTTCTTT

d_call: .
cdr3_length: 13
v_call: TRBV5-6
j_call: TRBJ2-1
clone_size: .
cdr3_aa: CASSLVGWNEQFF
cdr3_nt: TGTGCCAGCAGCTTGGTCGGTTGGAATGAGCAGTTCTTC

d_call: .
cdr3_length: 10
v_call: TRBV30
j_call: TRBJ1-1
clone_size: .
cdr3_aa: CACKVVEAFF
cdr3_nt: TGTGCCTGCAAGGTCGTGGAAGCTTTCTTT

d_call: .
cdr3_length: 14
v_call: TRBV7-9
j_call: TRBJ2-5
clone_size: .
cdr3_aa: CASSLQQDQETQYF
cdr3_nt: TGTGCCAGCAGCTTACAACAAGACCAAGAGACCCAGTACTTC

d_call: .
cdr3_length: 14
v_call: TRBV30
j_call: TRBJ2-5
clone_size: .
cdr3_aa: CAWSNGGSQETQYF
cdr3_nt: TGTGCCTGGAGTAATGGAGGGTCTCAAGAGACCCAGTACTTC

d_call: TRBD2
cdr3_length: 15
v_call: TRBV5-1
j_call: TRBJ2-3
clone_size: .
cdr3_aa: CASSLGTRKGDTQYF
cdr3_nt: TGCGCCAGCAGCCTAGGGACTAGAAAAGGAGATACGCAGTATTTT

d_call: .
cdr3_length: 15
v_call: TRBV5-1
j_call: TRBJ2-1
clone_size: few
cdr3_aa: CASSLTGLPYNEQFF
cdr3_nt: TGCGCCAGCAGCTTAACTGGACTGCCTTACAATGAGCAGTTCTTC

d_call: TRBD1
cdr3_length: 12
v_call: TRBV2
j_call: TRBJ2-7
clone_size: few
cdr3_aa: CASRGTGHEQYF
cdr3_nt: TGTGCCAGCAGAGGGACAGGCCACGAGCAGTACTTC

d_call: TRBD2
cdr3_length: 15
v_call: TRBV5-1
j_call: TRBJ2-3
clone_size: few
cdr3_aa: CASSATSARTDTQYF
cdr3_nt: TGCGCCAGCAGCGCGACTAGCGCACGCACAGATACGCAGTATTTT

d_call: .
cdr3_length: 14
v_call: TRBV2
j_call: TRBJ2-1
clone_size: few
cdr3_aa: CASRDYSSYNEQFF
cdr3_nt: TGTGCCAGCAGGGACTATAGCTCCTACAATGAGCAGTTCTTC

d_call: .
cdr3_length: 15
v_call: TRBV9
j_call: TRBJ2-3
clone_size: .
cdr3_aa: CASSVTGLPTDTQYF
cdr3_nt: TGTGCCAGCAGTGTCACGGGACTCCCCACAGATACGCAGTATTTT

d_call: TRBD2
cdr3_length: 14
v_call: TRBV30
j_call: TRBJ2-7
clone_size: .
cdr3_aa: CAWSGGRAPDEQYF
cdr3_nt: TGTGCCTGGAGTGGGGGGAGGGCCCCCGACGAGCAGTACTTC

d_call: .
cdr3_length: 14
v_call: TRBV11-2
j_call: TRBJ1-2
clone_size: .
cdr3_aa: CASSPSQGRYGYTF
cdr3_nt: TGTGCCAGCAGCCCTTCACAGGGACGCTATGGCTACACCTTC

d_call: .
cdr3_length: 13
v_call: TRBV5-1
j_call: TRBJ2-3
clone_size: .
cdr3_aa: CASSFRRADTQYF
cdr3_nt: TGCGCCAGCAGCTTTCGGAGGGCAGATACGCAGTATTTT

d_call: TRBD1
cdr3_length: 15
v_call: TRBV5-1
j_call: TRBJ2-5
clone_size: .
cdr3_aa: CASSPGQNLQETQYF
cdr3_nt: TGCGCCAGCAGCCCGGGACAGAACCTCCAAGAGACCCAGTACTTC

d_call: TRBD1
cdr3_length: 13
v_call: TRBV2
j_call: TRBJ2-1
clone_size: .
cdr3_aa: CASVWDRGREQFF
cdr3_nt: TGTGCCAGTGTTTGGGACAGGGGACGTGAGCAGTTCTTC

d_call: .
cdr3_length: 16
v_call: TRBV10-3
j_call: TRBJ2-1
clone_size: few
cdr3_aa: CAISERTDRLNDEQFF
cdr3_nt: TGTGCCATCAGTGAGCGGACTGACCGCCTAAACGATGAGCAGTTCTTC